The next 27 T cell receptor beta chains were all read from a single sample in a study of T cells in localized non-small cell lung cancer. TCRdb's table, derived via immunoSEQ multiplex PCR, lists solely in-frame clones and lacks some. The data show approximately 57,000 clones, with just over 85% seen just once and about 5.6% held by the top ten. The source was peripheral blood, collected before any cancer treatment. These TCRs come from a woman aged 40 to 75 with stage I lung adenocarcinoma.

This chain joins TRBV5-1 and TRBJ1-1; D perhaps matches TRBD1 (6 bases). The CDR3 is 20 amino acids. Germline CDR1 is SGHRS and CDR2 is YFSETQ. Deletions cut 5 bases from V and 0 bases from J, with 29 bases between. The CDR3 region is CASRPSRGFRGDRMNTEAFF. CDR3 DNA: TGCGCCAGCAGACCGAGTCGAGGGTTCAGGGGCGACCGGATGAACACTGAAGCTTTCTTT.

The chain links TRBV6-1 to TRBJ1-3, with D unclear. The V end was cut by 4 bases, the J end by 1 base, with 11 bases between. The CDR3 loop spans 15 amino acids. Per the germline V gene, CDR1 is MNHNS and CDR2 is SASEGT. CDR3 amino acids: CASSARLFSGNTIYF. CDR3 DNA sequence: TGTGCCAGCAGTGCCAGGCTATTTTCTGGAAACACCATATATTTT.

The rearrangement joins TRBV15 to TRBJ2-2; possible D gene TRBD1, 6 bases. From germline, CDR1 is LNHNV and CDR2 YYDKDF (reference sequence). V was pared by 5 bases and J by 3 bases, with 13 bases between. This CDR3 spans 15 amino acids. The CDR3 DNA reads as TGTGCCACCAGCCTGGGGGCGCTAGACACCGGGGAGCTGTTTTTT. Translating it yields CATSLGALDTGELFF.

V is TRBV12-5 and J is TRBJ1-1; a weak D match, TRBD1 (5 bases). The V gene lost 6 bases and the J gene lost 0 bases, with 8 bases spanning the gap. The CDR3 is 13 amino acids. Germline V lookup: CDR1 LGHNT, CDR2 FRNRAP. The CDR3: CASGRTLNTEAFF. For the CDR3, the DNA is TGTGCTAGTGGCAGGACACTGAACACTGAAGCTTTCTTT.

This clone has a handful of counts. Written as DNA, the CDR3 is TGTGCCAGCAGTGAAGGGAATAATTCACCCCTCCACTTT. Encoded protein: CASSEGNNSPLHF. V is TRBV6-4 and J is TRBJ1-6; unclear D gene. Germline-derived CDR1 and CDR2 are MRHNA and SNTAGT. With 3 bases removed from V and 5 bases from J, the gap between germline ends came to 5 bases. CDR3 length: 13 amino acids.

This clone is a singleton in its sample. V is TRBV5-1 and J is TRBJ1-2; the D is unclear. Trimming took off 4 bases at V and 2 bases at J, with 9 bases between the two ends. Looked up from germline, CDR1 is SGHRS and CDR2 is YFSETQ. The CDR3 spans 13 residues. CDR3 protein: CASSLDGNYGYTF. DNA for the CDR3: TGCGCCAGCAGCCTCGACGGGAACTATGGCTACACCTTC.

The chain uses TRBV5-6 and TRBJ2-1; either TRBD1 or TRBD2 may fit D (5 bases each). Germline V gene data show CDR1 as SGHDT and CDR2 as YYEEEE. The CDR3 runs 14 residues. V lost 2 bases and J lost 5, with 11 bases in between. This CDR3 reads CASSFWGLDNEQFF. CDR3 nucleotide sequence: TGTGCCAGCAGCTTTTGGGGGTTGGACAATGAGCAGTTCTTC.

The V and J genes are TRBV30 and TRBJ2-7; D is uncertain. The CDR3 is 14 residues long. Germline V gene lookup returns CDR1 GTSNPN and CDR2 SVGIG (reference sequence). V lost 2 bases to trimming and J lost 1 base, with 12 bases between them. The CDR3 region is CAWSNSLRSYEQYF. The CDR3 DNA reads as TGTGCCTGGAGTAACAGCCTACGGTCCTACGAGCAGTACTTC.

The chain couples TRBV11-2 to TRBJ1-2, with TRBD1 identical over 11 bases. V gave up 5 bases and J gave up 7 bases; unmatched junction bases: 6. Germline V CDR1 and CDR2: SGHAT, FQNNGV. The CDR3 is 14 amino acids. The CDR3 here is CASSGGQGALGYTF. CDR3 DNA: TGTGCCAGCAGCGGTGGACAGGGGGCGCTTGGCTACACCTTC.

The J gene is TRBJ1-6, the V gene TRBV18; no firm D call. Trimming cost V 5 bases and J 10 bases, with 18 bases left between them. The CDR3 consists of 15 residues. CDR1 and CDR2 (germline): KGHSH, LQKENI. Here the CDR3 reads CASSLRAEAWSPLHF. CDR3 coding DNA: TGTGCCAGCTCATTACGAGCCGAGGCATGGTCACCCCTCCACTTT. Based on the CDR3 plus reference TRBV18 and TRBJ1-6, the full variable domain is NAGVMQNPRHLVRRRGQEARLRCSPMKGHSHVYWYRQLPEEGLKFMVYLQKENIIDESGMPKERFSAEFPKEGPSILRIQQVVRGDSAAYFCASSLRAEAWSPLHFGNGTRLTVT.

This clone was recorded only once. The chain uses TRBV6-5 and TRBJ2-2; D gene uncertain. Germline V gene data show CDR1 as MNHEY and CDR2 as SVGAGI. This CDR3 is 14 amino acids long. The V end was cut by 7 bases, the J end by 7 bases, with 16 bases between. CDR3: CASIAIQAVGELFF. DNA of the CDR3: TGTGCCAGCATCGCCATCCAAGCAGTCGGGGAGCTGTTTTTT.

The chain couples TRBV7-2 to TRBJ1-6; TRBD1 matches at 7 bases. The germline V gene encodes CDR1 SGHTA and CDR2 FQGNSA. The CDR3 totals 14 residues. V trimming: 5 bases; J trimming: 7 bases; junction bases outside the gene matches: 5. The CDR3 reads CASSAGTANSPLHF. The CDR3 coding sequence is TGTGCCAGCAGCGCCGGGACAGCGAATTCACCCCTCCACTTT.

The V call is TRBV7-2, the J call TRBJ2-1; a possible D gene is TRBD1 (6 bases). The CDR3 length is 12 residues. V was shortened by 2 bases and J by 9 bases, with 8 bases between the two germline ends. CDR1 is SGHTA and CDR2 is FQGNSA in the germline V gene. CDR3 bases: TGTGCCAGCAGCTTAAGAGGGGGTGAGCAGTTCTTC. The encoded protein is CASSLRGGEQFF.

The chain links TRBV10-3 to TRBJ1-1; D ambiguous. From germline, CDR1 is ENHRY and CDR2 SYGVKD. The CDR3 covers 13 residues. The ends were cut back, 4 bases at V and 4 bases at J, with 10 bases in the middle. CDR3 protein: CAISGGRGTEAFF. CDR3 nucleotide sequence: TGTGCCATCAGTGGGGGTCGGGGCACTGAAGCTTTCTTT.

This chain uses TRBV29-1 with TRBJ1-2, with unresolved D. Germline assignment: CDR1 SQVTM and CDR2 ANQGSEA. V was cut by 2 bases and J by 5 bases, with 12 bases left in between. The CDR3 has 13 residues. CDR3 sequence (DNA): TGCAGCGTTGAATTCGGCGCGGGGTATGGCTACACCTTC. Protein: CSVEFGAGYGYTF.

The chain carries TRBV9 and TRBJ2-5; 7 bases fit TRBD1. J gave up 0 bases and V 4 bases, and 6 bases lay outside the gene matches. The CDR3 totals 15 residues. CDR1 is SGDLS and CDR2 is YYNGEE in the germline V gene. CDR3 sequence reads: CASSPWTGHQETQYF. CDR3 sequence (DNA): TGTGCCAGCAGCCCCTGGACAGGACACCAAGAGACCCAGTACTTC.

V gene TRBV6-1 combines with J gene TRBJ2-1; a weak D match, TRBD1 (5 bases). The germline CDR1 and CDR2 sequences are MNHNS and SASEGT. The CDR3 has 15 amino acids. Trimming cost V 4 bases and J 1 base, with 11 bases left between them. CDR3 DNA: TGTGCCAGCAGTGCCGAGGACATTTCCTACAATGAGCAGTTCTTC. It is translated as CASSAEDISYNEQFF.

The rearrangement links TRBV6-5 to TRBJ1-5; 9 nucleotides agree with TRBD1. The germline V gene has CDR1 MNHEY and CDR2 SVGAGI. Unmatched junction bases numbered 6, after V lost 6 bases and J lost 3 bases. CDR3 length: 15 amino acids. CDR3 coding DNA: TGTGCCAGCAGATTGGGACAGGGATTCAATCAGCCCCAGCATTTT. Translated, it gives CASRLGQGFNQPQHF.

This CDR3 is CASSPSGGRSYNEQFF. As DNA, the CDR3 is TGTGCCAGCAGCCCTAGCGGGGGGCGCTCCTACAATGAGCAGTTCTTC. The chain combines TRBV4-2 with TRBJ2-1; 11 nucleotides line up with TRBD2. There are 16 residues in the CDR3. The germline gives CDR1 LGHNA, CDR2 YNFKEQ. V lost 4 bases and J lost 0; bases outside the gene matches: 2.

The rearrangement joins TRBV25-1 to TRBJ2-7, with 9 bases that match TRBD1. V was clipped by 4 bases and J by 1 base; unmatched bases: 8. From germline, CDR1 is MGHDK and CDR2 SYGVNS. This CDR3 has 16 residues. CDR3 region: CASSANRDRDSYEQYF. In DNA form, the CDR3 reads TGTGCCAGCAGTGCCAACCGGGACAGGGATTCCTACGAGCAGTACTTC.

This clone was seen only a few times. The chain has TRBV30 and TRBJ1-3; no definite D call. Between the trimmed V and J ends, which lost 2 bases and 4 bases, there was a span of 6 bases. CDR3 size: 12 residues. In germline, CDR1 is GTSNPN, CDR2 SVGIG (reference sequence). CDR3 region: CAWSSGGNTIYF. CDR3 DNA: TGTGCCTGGAGTTCGGGGGGAAACACCATATATTTT.

The CDR3 protein is CASSQEPWAGGTDTQYF. The CDR3 DNA follows: TGCGCCAGCAGCCAAGAACCTTGGGCGGGGGGCACAGATACGCAGTATTTT. The gene calls are TRBV4-1 and TRBJ2-3; 7 bases are a match to TRBD2. With V trimmed by 0 bases and J by 1 base, 7 bases remained unmatched. The CDR3 is 17 amino acids. Germline V lookup: CDR1 MGHRA, CDR2 YSYEKL.

The gene calls are TRBV28 and TRBJ1-1; TRBD1 aligns across 7 bases. J gave up 8 bases and V 2 bases, and 5 bases lay outside the gene matches. Germline V gene sequence: CDR1 MDHEN, CDR2 SYDVKM. The CDR3 contains 13 residues. Written as DNA, the CDR3 is TGTGCCAGCAGTTTAAGGGGGCCTCAAGAAGCTTTCTTT. This codes for CASSLRGPQEAFF.

This rearrangement joins TRBV27 to TRBJ1-5; the match to TRBD1 covers 10 bases. V lost 5 bases and J lost 9; bases outside the gene matches: 7. The CDR3 length is 14 residues. Germline CDR1 MNHEY, CDR2 SMNVEV (reference sequence). In DNA form, the CDR3 reads TGTGCCAGCAGTCTAGGGACAGGGGCCAGGCCCCAGCATTTT. Protein sequence: CASSLGTGARPQHF.

V is TRBV6-5 and J is TRBJ1-1; D is unclear. Germline V gene lookup returns CDR1 MNHEY and CDR2 SVGAGI. V lost 0 bases to trimming and J lost 0 bases, with 8 bases between them. The CDR3 loop spans 15 amino acids. The CDR3 sequence is CASSYSADMNTEAFF. In nucleotides, the CDR3 is TGTGCCAGCAGTTACTCGGCAGACATGAACACTGAAGCTTTCTTT.

The chain has TRBV9 and TRBJ1-1; D gene uncertain. Germline lookup yields CDR1 SGDLS and CDR2 YYNGEE. The V and J ends lost 1 base and 3 bases respectively, with 7 bases between them. CDR3 length equals 13 residues. The CDR3 DNA reads TGTGCCAGCAGCGTACAGGAGGACACTGAAGCTTTCTTT. It yields the protein CASSVQEDTEAFF. The full variable domain, with the rest looked up from reference TRBV9 and TRBJ1-1, is DSGVTQTPKHLITATGQRVTLRCSPRSGDLSVYWYQQSLDQGLQFLIQYYNGEERAKGNILERFSAQQFPDLHSELNLSSLELGDSALYFCASSVQEDTEAFFGQGTRLTVV.

The J gene is TRBJ2-3, the V gene TRBV7-2, with 10 nucleotides matching TRBD2. V was pared by 1 base and J by 2 bases, with 3 bases of the junction left unmatched. CDR3 length: 16 amino acids. Germline V lookup: CDR1 SGHTA, CDR2 FQGNSA. Here the CDR3 reads CASSLGSGGSTDTQYF. In DNA, the CDR3 is TGTGCCAGCAGCTTAGGTAGCGGGGGGTCCACAGATACGCAGTATTTT. Filled out from reference TRBV7-2 and TRBJ2-3, the complete variable domain reads GAGVSQSPSNKVTEKGKDVELRCDPISGHTALYWYRQSLGQGLEFLIYFQGNSAPDKSGLPSDRFSAERTGGSVSTLTIQRTQQEDSAVYLCASSLGSGGSTDTQYFGPGTRLTVL.